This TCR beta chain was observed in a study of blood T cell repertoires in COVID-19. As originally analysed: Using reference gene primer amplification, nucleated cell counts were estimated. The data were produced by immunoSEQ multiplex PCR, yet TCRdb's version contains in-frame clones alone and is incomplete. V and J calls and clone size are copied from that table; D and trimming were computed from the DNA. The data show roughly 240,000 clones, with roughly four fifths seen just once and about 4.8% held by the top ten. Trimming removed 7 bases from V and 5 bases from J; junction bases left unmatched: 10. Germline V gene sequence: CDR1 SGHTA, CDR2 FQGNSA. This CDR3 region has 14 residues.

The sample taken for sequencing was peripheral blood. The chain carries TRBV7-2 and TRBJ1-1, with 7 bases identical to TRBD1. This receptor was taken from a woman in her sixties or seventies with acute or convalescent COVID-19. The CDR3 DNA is TGTGCCAGCATCGAAGGGGGCGCGGGTACTGAAGCTTTCTTT. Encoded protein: CASIEGGAGTEAFF.